The entry below describes one T cell receptor beta chain. The germline gives CDR1 SEHNR, CDR2 FQNEAQ (reference sequence). The CDR3 consists of 15 residues. Unmatched junction bases numbered 5, after V lost 4 bases and J lost 1 base. The authors' processing: Reference gene primer amplification yielded estimated nucleated cell counts. Sequencing used immunoSEQ multiplex PCR; TCRdb keeps in-frame clones, though not all of them. V, J and clone size are those of that table, while D and trimming were read from the DNA. The data contain hundreds of thousands of clones, under 90% of them singletons. The sample belongs to a study of blood T cell repertoires in COVID-19. Study at large: The United States, Italy and Spain were the sources of the acute and convalescent COVID-19 samples. Sources were T cells, B-cell-depleted T cells, or PBMCs; the material itself was cDNA or gDNA.

Seattle cases were enrolled at active infection and followed longitudinally. Input material: peripheral blood. The clonotype comes from a woman between 25 and 40 years old with COVID-19, enrolled during active disease. The genes are TRBV7-9 and TRBJ2-3, with TRBD1 identical over 7 bases. CDR3 in DNA: TGTGCCAGCAGCTCACAGGGGATCGGCACAGATACGCAGTATTTT. Protein sequence: CASSSQGIGTDTQYF.